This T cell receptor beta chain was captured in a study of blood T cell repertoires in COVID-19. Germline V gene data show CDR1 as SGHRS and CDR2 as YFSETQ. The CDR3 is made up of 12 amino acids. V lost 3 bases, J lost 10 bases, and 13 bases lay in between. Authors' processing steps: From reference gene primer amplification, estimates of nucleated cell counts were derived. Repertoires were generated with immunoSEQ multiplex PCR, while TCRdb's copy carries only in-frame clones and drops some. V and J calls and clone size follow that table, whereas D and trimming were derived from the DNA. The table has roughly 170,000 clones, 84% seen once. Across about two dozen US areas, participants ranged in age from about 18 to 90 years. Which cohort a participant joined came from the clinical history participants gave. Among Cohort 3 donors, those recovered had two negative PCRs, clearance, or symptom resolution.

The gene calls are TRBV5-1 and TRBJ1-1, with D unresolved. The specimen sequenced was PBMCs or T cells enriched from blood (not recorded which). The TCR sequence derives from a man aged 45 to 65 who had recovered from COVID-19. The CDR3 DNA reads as TGCGCCAGCAGCTACTCGGGAGCAGGAGCTTTCTTT. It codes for CASSYSGAGAFF. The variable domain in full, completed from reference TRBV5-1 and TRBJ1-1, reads KAGVTQTPRYLIKTRGQQVTLSCSPISGHRSVSWYQQTPGQGLQFLFEYFSETQRNKGNFPGRFSGRQFSNSRSEMNVSTLELGDSALYLCASSYSGAGAFFGQGTRLTVV.